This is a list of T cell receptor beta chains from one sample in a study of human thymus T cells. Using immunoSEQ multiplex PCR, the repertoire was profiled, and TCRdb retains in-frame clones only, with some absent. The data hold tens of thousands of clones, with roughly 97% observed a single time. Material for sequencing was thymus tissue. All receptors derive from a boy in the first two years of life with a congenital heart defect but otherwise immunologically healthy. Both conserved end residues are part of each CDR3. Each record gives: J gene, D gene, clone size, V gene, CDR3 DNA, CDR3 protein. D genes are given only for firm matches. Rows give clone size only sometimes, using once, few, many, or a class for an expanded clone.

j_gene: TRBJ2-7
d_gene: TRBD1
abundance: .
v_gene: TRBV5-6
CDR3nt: TGTGCCAGCAGCTTGGAGGGGGCAGGTAGCTACGAGCAGTACTTC
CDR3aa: CASSLEGAGSYEQYF

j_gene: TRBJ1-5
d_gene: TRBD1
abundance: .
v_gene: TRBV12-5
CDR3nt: TGTGCTAGTGGTTTTGATAGACAGGGGGAACAGCCCCAGCATTTT
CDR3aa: CASGFDRQGEQPQHF

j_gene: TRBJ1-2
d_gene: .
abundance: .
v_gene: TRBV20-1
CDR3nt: TGCAGTGCTTCTCATAGGTGGGGCTACACCTTC
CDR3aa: CSASHRWGYTF

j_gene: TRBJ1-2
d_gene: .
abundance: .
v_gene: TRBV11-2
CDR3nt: TGTGCCAGCAGCCGGAGCCTTAGTAAGAGCTATGATGGCTACACCTTC
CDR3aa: CASSRSLSKSYDGYTF

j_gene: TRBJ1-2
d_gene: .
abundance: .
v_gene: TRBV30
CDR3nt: TGTGCCTGCCACCTCGGGACACTTGGGTCCTATGGCTACACCTTC
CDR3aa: CACHLGTLGSYGYTF

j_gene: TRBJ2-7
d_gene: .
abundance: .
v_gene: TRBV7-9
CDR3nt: TGTGCCAGCAGCTTAAAAGGAAGCTCCTACGAGCAGTACTTC
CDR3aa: CASSLKGSSYEQYF

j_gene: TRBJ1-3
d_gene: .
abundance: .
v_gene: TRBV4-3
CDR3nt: TGCGCCAGCAGCCTGCGGACGGACTATACTGGAAACACCATATATTTT
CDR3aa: CASSLRTDYTGNTIYF

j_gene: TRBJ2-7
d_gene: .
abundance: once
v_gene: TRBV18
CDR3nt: TGTGCCAGCTCACCAGACCATCTCGAGCAGTACTTC
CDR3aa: CASSPDHLEQYF

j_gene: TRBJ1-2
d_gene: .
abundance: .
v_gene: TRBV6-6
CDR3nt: TGTGCCAGCAGGCATTTCCCGTCGAACTCCTATGGCTACACCTTC
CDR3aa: CASRHFPSNSYGYTF

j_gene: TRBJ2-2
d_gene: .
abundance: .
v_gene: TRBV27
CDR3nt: TGTGCCAGCAGTTTATCGGTCGCAGCCCACACCGGGGAGCTGTTTTTT
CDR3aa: CASSLSVAAHTGELFF

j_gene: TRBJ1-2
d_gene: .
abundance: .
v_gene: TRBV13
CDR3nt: TGTGCCAGCAGCTCCCTCCAGGAAACTGGTGGCTACACCTTC
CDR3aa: CASSSLQETGGYTF

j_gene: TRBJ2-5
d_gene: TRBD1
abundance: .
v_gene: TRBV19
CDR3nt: TGTGCCAGTAGCCGAACAGGGGCCCAAGAGACCCAGTACTTC
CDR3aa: CASSRTGAQETQYF

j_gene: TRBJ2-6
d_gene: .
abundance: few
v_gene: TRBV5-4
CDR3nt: TGTGCCAGCAGCTTGGCCTTTTGGTCAGGTGCTGGGGCCAACGTCCTGACTTTC
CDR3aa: CASSLAFWSGAGANVLTF

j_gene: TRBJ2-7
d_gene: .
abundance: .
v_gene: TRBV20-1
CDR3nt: TGCAGTGCTAGACTCGACTACGAGCAGTACTTC
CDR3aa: CSARLDYEQYF

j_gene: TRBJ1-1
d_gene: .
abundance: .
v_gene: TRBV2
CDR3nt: TGTGCCAGCAGCTGGATAGGGCGGGCGGGCACTGAAGCTTTCTTT
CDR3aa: CASSWIGRAGTEAFF

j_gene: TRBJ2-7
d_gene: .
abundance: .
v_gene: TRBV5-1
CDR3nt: TGCGCCAGCAGCTTCTTCAGTGGGAACTACGAGCAGTACTTC
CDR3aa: CASSFFSGNYEQYF

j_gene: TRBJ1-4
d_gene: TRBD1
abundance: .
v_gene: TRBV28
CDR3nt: TGTGCCAGCATCCCAGGGGGGAGAGGGTCTGCAACTAATGAAAAACTGTTTTTT
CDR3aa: CASIPGGRGSATNEKLFF

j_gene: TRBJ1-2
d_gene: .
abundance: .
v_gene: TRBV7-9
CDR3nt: TGTGCCAGCAGCTTAGTTCTAGGGGTGAATTCGGGCTACACCTTC
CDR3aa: CASSLVLGVNSGYTF

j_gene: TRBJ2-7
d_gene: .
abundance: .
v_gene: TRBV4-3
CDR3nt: TGCGCCAGCAGCCAAGATATCGGTATTTCCTACGAGCAGTACTTC
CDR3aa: CASSQDIGISYEQYF

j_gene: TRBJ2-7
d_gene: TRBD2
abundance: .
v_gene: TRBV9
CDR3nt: TGTGCCAGCAGCGTTGTGGGAGGGCCGAGGAACGAGCAGTACTTC
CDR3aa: CASSVVGGPRNEQYF

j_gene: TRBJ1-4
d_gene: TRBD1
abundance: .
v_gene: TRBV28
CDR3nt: TGTGCCAGCAGACCGCCCGTGGACAGGGGGCTGGAGACTAATGAAAAACTGTTTTTT
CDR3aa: CASRPPVDRGLETNEKLFF

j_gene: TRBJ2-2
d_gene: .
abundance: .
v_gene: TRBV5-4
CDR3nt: TGTGCCAGCAGCTCGAGATTTGCCGGGGAGCTGTTTTTT
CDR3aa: CASSSRFAGELFF

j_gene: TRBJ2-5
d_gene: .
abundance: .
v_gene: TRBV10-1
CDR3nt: TGCGCCAGCAGTCAGGAGGGGGATCAAGAGACCCAGTACTTC
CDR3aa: CASSQEGDQETQYF

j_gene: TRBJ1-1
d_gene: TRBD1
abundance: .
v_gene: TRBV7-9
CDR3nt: TGTGCCAGCAGCACACAGGGGGGTCGGACTGAAGCTTTCTTT
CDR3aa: CASSTQGGRTEAFF

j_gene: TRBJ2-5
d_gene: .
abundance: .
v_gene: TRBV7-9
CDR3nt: TGTGCCAGCAGCTTAGTACGTACAGGCGAACAAGAGACCCAGTACTTC
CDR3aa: CASSLVRTGEQETQYF

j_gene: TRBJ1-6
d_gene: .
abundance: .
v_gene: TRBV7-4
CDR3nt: TGTGCCAGCAGCTTAAGGGGACGGAGTAATTCACCCCTCCACTTT
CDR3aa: CASSLRGRSNSPLHF

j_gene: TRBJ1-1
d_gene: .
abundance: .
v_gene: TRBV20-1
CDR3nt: TGCAGCCCGACCGGCCGGCGAGCTTTCTTT
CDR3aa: CSPTGRRAFF

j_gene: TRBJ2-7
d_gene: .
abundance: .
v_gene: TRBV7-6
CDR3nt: TGTGCCAGCAGCCCTGGGGTCCGGCCCTACGAGCAGTACTTC
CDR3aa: CASSPGVRPYEQYF

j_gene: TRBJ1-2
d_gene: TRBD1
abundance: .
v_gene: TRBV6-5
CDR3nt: TGTGCCAGCAGTTCTGACAGGGCAAGGGGTGGCTACACCTTC
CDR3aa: CASSSDRARGGYTF

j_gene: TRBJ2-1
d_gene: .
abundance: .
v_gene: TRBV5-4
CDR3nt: TGTGCCAGCAGCTCGACAGGATCCAGAGTTTACAATGAGCAGTTCTTC
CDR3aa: CASSSTGSRVYNEQFF

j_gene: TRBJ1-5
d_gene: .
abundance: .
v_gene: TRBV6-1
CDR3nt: TGTGCCAGCAGTAGGTCAGACTATCAGCCCCAGCATTTT
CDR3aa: CASSRSDYQPQHF

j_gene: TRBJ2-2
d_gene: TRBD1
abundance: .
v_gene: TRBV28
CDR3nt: TGTGCCAGCAGTTCCCCTGGACAGGGGGCAAACACCGGGGAGCTGTTTTTT
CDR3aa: CASSSPGQGANTGELFF